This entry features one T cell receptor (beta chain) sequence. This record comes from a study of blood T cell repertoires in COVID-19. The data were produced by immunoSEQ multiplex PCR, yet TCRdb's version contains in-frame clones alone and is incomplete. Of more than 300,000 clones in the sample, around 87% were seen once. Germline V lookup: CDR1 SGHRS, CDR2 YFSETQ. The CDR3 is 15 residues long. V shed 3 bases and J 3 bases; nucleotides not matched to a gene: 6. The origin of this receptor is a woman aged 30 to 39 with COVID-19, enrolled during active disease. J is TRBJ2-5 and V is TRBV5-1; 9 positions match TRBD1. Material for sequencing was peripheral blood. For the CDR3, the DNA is TGCGCCAGCAGCTACGGGACAGGGCCGGAAGAGACCCAGTACTTC. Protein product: CASSYGTGPEETQYF.